Listed below are T cell receptor beta chains from one sample, sequenced in a study of shared clonotypes between healthy human individuals. Only in-frame clones appear in the TCRdb table, and some are missing; sequencing was by immunoSEQ multiplex PCR. The sample lists around 750,000 clones; under 80% were seen once. Sample: memory CD4+ T cells sorted from blood. Every receptor here comes from a woman aged 25 to 39 in good health. Both conserved end residues are part of each CDR3. A D gene is named only where the DNA matches it firmly. Only part of the rows carry a size: once, few, many, or a class if the clone is expanded.

CDR3,DNA,D,size,V,J
CASSKGAGDPQETQYF,TGTGCCAGCAGCAAAGGTGCGGGAGACCCTCAAGAGACCCAGTACTTC,-,-,TRBV21-1,TRBJ2-5
CASRGTTYEQYF,TGCGCCAGCAGGGGGACTACCTACGAGCAGTACTTC,TRBD2,once,TRBV10-2,TRBJ2-7
CASRTGGYEKLFF,TGTGCCAGCAGGACAGGGGGCTATGAAAAACTGTTTTTT,TRBD1,-,TRBV7-9,TRBJ1-4
CASSEAPWGGTTDTQYF,TGTGCCAGCAGTGAAGCCCCTTGGGGGGGTACCACAGATACGCAGTATTTT,TRBD2,few,TRBV6-1,TRBJ2-3
CASSGQGIYEQYF,TGCGCCAGCAGCGGACAGGGGATCTACGAGCAGTACTTC,TRBD1,once,TRBV5-1,TRBJ2-7
CASSQDRTGNNEQFF,TGCGCCAGCAGCCAAGATAGGACAGGGAATAACGAGCAGTTCTTC,TRBD1,once,TRBV4-1,TRBJ2-1
CASSPNWLSGELFF,TGTGCCAGCTCACCTAATTGGCTGTCCGGGGAGCTGTTTTTT,-,-,TRBV18,TRBJ2-2
CALGTSGSRDNEQFF,TGTGCCTTAGGGACTAGCGGGAGTAGGGACAATGAGCAGTTCTTC,TRBD2,-,TRBV30,TRBJ2-1
CASSQADRSYEQYF,TGTGCCAGCAGCCAAGCGGACAGGTCCTACGAGCAGTACTTC,TRBD1,-,TRBV4-2,TRBJ2-7
CASRSTSGRIGELFF,TGTGCCAGCAGATCGACTAGCGGGCGAATCGGGGAGCTGTTTTTT,TRBD2,-,TRBV28,TRBJ2-2
CASSYGDSLSNQPQHF,TGTGCCAGCAGTTACGGGGACAGCCTTAGCAATCAGCCCCAGCATTTT,TRBD1,-,TRBV6-6,TRBJ1-5
CASTEIRLESNEQFF,TGTGCCAGCACCGAGATCCGGCTAGAGAGCAATGAGCAGTTCTTC,-,-,TRBV11-2,TRBJ2-1
CSADTPYEQYF,TGCAGCGCTGACACCCCATACGAGCAGTACTTC,-,-,TRBV29-1,TRBJ2-7
CASSRDRGRQFF,TGTGCCAGCAGCCGAGACAGGGGGCGGCAGTTCTTC,TRBD1,-,TRBV5-4,TRBJ2-1
CASRPNSLAGTDTQYF,TGTGCCAGCAGGCCCAACTCACTAGCGGGCACAGATACGCAGTATTTT,TRBD2,-,TRBV7-2,TRBJ2-3
CSAFDRGATEAFF,TGCAGCGCTTTCGACAGGGGAGCCACTGAAGCTTTCTTT,TRBD1,once,TRBV29-1,TRBJ1-1
CASRAGQGASYEQYF,TGTGCCAGCAGGGCCGGACAGGGGGCGTCCTACGAGCAGTACTTC,TRBD1,-,TRBV6-6,TRBJ2-7
CSVERQNTEAFF,TGCAGCGTTGAACGACAAAACACTGAAGCTTTCTTT,-,-,TRBV29-1,TRBJ1-1
CASSLGQGAFETQYF,TGCGCCAGCAGCTTGGGACAGGGGGCTTTTGAGACCCAGTACTTC,TRBD1,-,TRBV5-1,TRBJ2-5
CASRGTGPTGELFF,TGTGCCAGCAGGGGGACAGGCCCTACCGGGGAGCTGTTTTTT,TRBD1,-,TRBV7-9,TRBJ2-2
CASSPGTGFGELFF,TGTGCCAGCAGTCCCGGGACAGGGTTCGGGGAGCTGTTTTTT,TRBD1,-,TRBV6-1,TRBJ2-2
CSVDRQGGRTEAFF,TGCAGCGTTGACCGACAGGGAGGAAGGACTGAAGCTTTCTTT,TRBD1,many,TRBV29-1,TRBJ1-1
CASSKGQATNTEAFF,TGTGCCAGTAGTAAGGGACAGGCGACGAACACTGAAGCTTTCTTT,TRBD1,-,TRBV19,TRBJ1-1
CASSSRGETLEQYF,TGCGCCAGCAGCTCCAGGGGAGAAACACTCGAGCAGTACTTC,-,once,TRBV5-1,TRBJ2-7
CASSLDGRGDEQYF,TGTGCCAGCAGTTTAGACGGCCGAGGGGACGAGCAGTACTTC,-,-,TRBV27,TRBJ2-7
CASSLRRGSYEQYF,TGTGCCAGCAGTTTAAGGAGGGGCTCCTACGAGCAGTACTTC,-,few,TRBV28,TRBJ2-7
CASTRGGANVLTF,TGTGCCAGCACCCGAGGAGGGGCCAACGTCCTGACTTTC,-,-,TRBV6-5,TRBJ2-6
CASSWGRAQETQYF,TGCGCCAGCAGCTGGGGACGGGCCCAAGAGACCCAGTACTTC,-,-,TRBV5-1,TRBJ2-5
CASSFAGNTEAFF,TGTGCCAGCAGCTTCGCTGGGAACACTGAAGCTTTCTTT,-,-,TRBV7-9,TRBJ1-1
CASSKTGKETGELFF,TGTGCCAGCAGCAAGACAGGGAAAGAGACCGGGGAGCTGTTTTTT,TRBD1,-,TRBV7-3,TRBJ2-2
CASSPYVGYGYTF,TGTGCCAGCAGTCCATATGTCGGCTATGGCTACACCTTC,-,-,TRBV6-5,TRBJ1-2
CATSWTGGGNQPQHF,TGTGCCACCAGCTGGACAGGGGGCGGCAATCAGCCCCAGCATTTT,TRBD1,-,TRBV15,TRBJ1-5
CASSESGAADTQYF,TGCGCCAGCAGTGAATCGGGAGCGGCAGATACGCAGTATTTT,-,-,TRBV10-1,TRBJ2-3
CASSRWNEQFF,TGTGCCAGCTCCCGGTGGAATGAGCAGTTCTTC,-,-,TRBV5-6,TRBJ2-1
CASSGGTGPNNEQFF,TGTGCCAGCAGCGGTGGGACAGGCCCTAACAATGAGCAGTTCTTC,TRBD1,-,TRBV7-2,TRBJ2-1
CASTLGKLYEQYF,TGTGCCAGCACCCTCGGCAAACTGTACGAGCAGTACTTC,-,-,TRBV28,TRBJ2-7
CASTYSTGSGYGYTF,TGTGCCAGTACCTACTCCACAGGGTCGGGGTATGGCTACACCTTC,-,-,TRBV19,TRBJ1-2
CASNQISGANVLTF,TGTGCCAGTAATCAGATCTCTGGGGCCAACGTCCTGACTTTC,-,-,TRBV19,TRBJ2-6
CASSRTEPTNEKLFF,TGTGCCAGCAGTAGGACAGAGCCAACTAATGAAAAACTGTTTTTT,-,-,TRBV2,TRBJ1-4
CASSVEGWTEAFF,TGTGCCAGCAGTGTTGAGGGATGGACTGAAGCTTTCTTT,-,-,TRBV6-1,TRBJ1-1
CASSLQRRVHSPLHF,TGTGCCAGCAGCCTTCAGAGGAGGGTCCATTCACCCCTCCACTTT,-,once,TRBV27,TRBJ1-6
CAWRAGWNEQYF,TGTGCCTGGAGGGCAGGGTGGAACGAGCAGTACTTC,-,-,TRBV30,TRBJ2-7
CASSHEGYYEQYF,TGCGCCAGCAGCCATGAAGGGTACTACGAGCAGTACTTC,-,-,TRBV4-1,TRBJ2-7
CAWSGQGRTEAFF,TGTGCCTGGAGCGGACAGGGAAGGACTGAAGCTTTCTTT,TRBD1,-,TRBV30,TRBJ1-1
CASSEQLAGDEQFF,TGCGCCAGCAGTGAACAACTAGCGGGAGATGAGCAGTTCTTC,TRBD2,-,TRBV10-1,TRBJ2-1